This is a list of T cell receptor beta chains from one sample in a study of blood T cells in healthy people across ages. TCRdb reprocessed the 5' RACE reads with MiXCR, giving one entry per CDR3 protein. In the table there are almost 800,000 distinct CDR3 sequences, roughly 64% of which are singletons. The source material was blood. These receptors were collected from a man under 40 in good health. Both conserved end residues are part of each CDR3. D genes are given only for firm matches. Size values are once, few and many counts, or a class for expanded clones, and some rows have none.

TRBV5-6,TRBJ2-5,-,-,CASSLELARWAYNEQYF,TGTGCCAGCAGCTTGGAGCTAGCGCGTTGGGCCTACAATGAGCAGTACTTC
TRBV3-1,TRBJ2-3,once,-,CASSQDVYGETLPDTQYF,TGTGCCAGCAGCCAAGATGTGTACGGGGAGACACTCCCAGATACGCAGTATTTT
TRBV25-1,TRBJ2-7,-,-,CASSEAGGAHSSYNEQYF,TGTGCCAGCAGTGAGGCAGGAGGGGCCCACAGCTCCTACAATGAGCAGTACTTC
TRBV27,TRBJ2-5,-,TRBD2,CASSSLFTSGISETQYF,TGTGCCAGCAGTTCCCTCTTTACTAGCGGGATTTCGGAGACCCAGTACTTC
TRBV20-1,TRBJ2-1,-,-,CSARLRQTYNEQFF,TGCAGTGCTAGGCTCAGGCAGACCTACAATGAGCAGTTCTTC
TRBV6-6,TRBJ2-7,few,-,CASYQAAGEQYF,TGTGCCAGCTACCAGGCGGCCGGCGAGCAGTACTTC
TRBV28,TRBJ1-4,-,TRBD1,CASKGQGFEKLFF,TGTGCCAGCAAAGGACAGGGGTTTGAAAAACTGTTTTTT
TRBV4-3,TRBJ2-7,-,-,CASSQEVGQTSYEQYF,TGCGCCAGCAGCCAAGAGGTGGGTCAGACATCCTACGAGCAGTACTTC
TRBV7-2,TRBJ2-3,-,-,CASSLGQGPPDTQYF,TGTGCCAGCAGCTTAGGTCAGGGCCCACCAGATACGCAGTATTTT
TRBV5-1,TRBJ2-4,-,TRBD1,CASSSTGTGINIQYF,TGCGCCAGCAGCTCGACCGGGACAGGGATAAACATTCAGTACTTC
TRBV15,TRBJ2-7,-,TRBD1,CATSLRTGSYEQYF,TGTGCCACCAGCTTACGGACAGGGTCCTACGAGCAGTACTTC
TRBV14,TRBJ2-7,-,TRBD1,CASSQLAWDRSYEQYF,TGTGCCAGCAGCCAGTTAGCTTGGGACAGATCCTACGAGCAGTACTTC
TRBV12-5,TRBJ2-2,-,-,CVSGGMSGELFF,TGTGTTAGCGGTGGAATGAGCGGGGAGCTGTTTTTT
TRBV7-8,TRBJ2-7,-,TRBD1,CASSVPGTAHYNEQYF,TGTGCCAGCAGCGTTCCCGGGACAGCACACTACAATGAGCAGTACTTC
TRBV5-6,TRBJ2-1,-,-,CASSLGMYRKNEQFF,TGTGCCAGTAGCTTGGGAATGTACCGGAAAAATGAGCAGTTCTTC
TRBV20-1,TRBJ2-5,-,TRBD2,CSARSSGRVLTETQYF,TGCAGTGCTAGGTCTAGCGGGAGGGTCTTGACAGAGACCCAGTACTTC
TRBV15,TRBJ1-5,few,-,CATSTDTPQHF,TGTGCCACCAGCACGGACACGCCCCAGCATTTT
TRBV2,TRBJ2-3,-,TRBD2,CASRPGLAGASTDTQYF,TGTGCCAGCAGGCCGGGACTAGCGGGGGCTAGCACAGATACGCAGTATTTT
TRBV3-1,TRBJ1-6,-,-,CASTTNRQAPLHF,TGTGCCAGCACTACTAACCGGCAAGCACCCCTCCACTTT
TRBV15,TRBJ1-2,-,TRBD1,CATSGEGGADYGYTF,TGTGCCACCAGCGGAGAAGGGGGCGCGGACTATGGCTACACCTTC
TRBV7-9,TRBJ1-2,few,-,CASREPGTTYGYTF,TGTGCCAGCAGGGAACCTGGAACTACCTATGGCTACACCTTC
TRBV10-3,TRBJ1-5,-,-,CAISSSLSSSNQPQHF,TGTGCCATCAGTTCCTCCCTCAGTTCTAGCAATCAGCCCCAGCATTTT
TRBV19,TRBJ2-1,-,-,CASSIAGRLGVDEQFF,TGTGCCAGTAGTATTGCTGGGAGGCTAGGGGTCGATGAGCAGTTCTTC
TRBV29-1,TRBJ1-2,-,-,CSVFSSGPLIYGYTF,TGCAGCGTTTTTTCTTCGGGCCCGTTGATCTATGGCTACACCTTC